One sample yielded the 24 T cell receptor beta chains listed below, sequenced in a study of blood T cell repertoires in COVID-19. Assay: immunoSEQ multiplex PCR; the TCRdb copy retains only in-frame clones and omits some. The table shows approximately 170,000 clones, with approximately 86% occurring only once. Sequenced input: peripheral blood. These TCRs come from a man in his 60s who had recovered from COVID-19.

Concerning this clone itself: Other DNA sequences from this sample encode an identical CDR3 as well. This chain links TRBV5-1 with TRBJ1-6; no definite D call. Germline assignment: CDR1 SGHRS and CDR2 YFSETQ. This CDR3 has 13 amino acids. Between the trimmed V and J ends, which lost 2 bases and 7 bases, there was a span of 7 bases. The CDR3 loop is CASSLTGNSPLHF. The DNA for the CDR3 is TGCGCCAGCAGCTTAACGGGAAATTCACCCCTCCACTTT. Based on the CDR3 plus reference TRBV5-1 and TRBJ1-6, the full variable domain is KAGVTQTPRYLIKTRGQQVTLSCSPISGHRSVSWYQQTPGQGLQFLFEYFSETQRNKGNFPGRFSGRQFSNSRSEMNVSTLELGDSALYLCASSLTGNSPLHFGNGTRLTVT.

The chain combines TRBV19 with TRBJ1-1, with 7 bases that match TRBD1. The germline gives CDR1 LNHDA, CDR2 SQIVND (reference sequence). The CDR3 extends over 15 amino acids. V lost 5 bases and J lost 1; bases outside the gene matches: 7. The CDR3 region is CASSSPGQTNTEAFF. The CDR3 DNA is TGTGCCAGTAGTTCACCGGGACAGACGAACACTGAAGCTTTCTTT.

This chain links TRBV3-1 (or the pseudogene TRBV3-2) with TRBJ1-1, with a tentative D call TRBD1 (6 bases). Trimming shortened V by 3 bases and J by 6 bases, and 20 bases separated the two germline ends. CDR3 size: 16 residues. Germline V CDR1 and CDR2: LGHDT, YNNKEL (reference sequence). CDR3 nucleotides: TGTGCCAGCAGCCATCTTCCTCCATCAGGGGTCCCTGAAGCTTTCTTT. This gives the protein CASSHLPPSGVPEAFF.

This chain uses TRBV6-5 with TRBJ2-7; a possible D gene is TRBD2 (6 bases). Germline V gene lookup returns CDR1 MNHEY and CDR2 SVGAGI. The CDR3 loop spans 13 amino acids. Trimming cost V 7 bases and J 1 base, with 11 bases left between them. In DNA, the CDR3 is TGTGCCAGCACCTCCGGGACTTCCTACGAGCAGTACTTC. As protein: CASTSGTSYEQYF.

This clone was seen at least ten times. Other DNA sequences of this sample code for an identical CDR3. V is TRBV18 and J is TRBJ1-1; TRBD1 might be the D (6 bases). There are 13 residues in the CDR3. With 3 bases removed from V and 6 bases from J, the gap between germline ends came to 11 bases. Germline lookup yields CDR1 KGHSH and CDR2 LQKENI. CDR3 in DNA: TGTGCCAGCTCACCGGGACAAGGCGCTGAAGCTTTCTTT. Residues: CASSPGQGAEAFF. The complete variable domain, with remaining parts taken from reference TRBV18 and TRBJ1-1, reads NAGVMQNPRHLVRRRGQEARLRCSPMKGHSHVYWYRQLPEEGLKFMVYLQKENIIDESGMPKERFSAEFPKEGPSILRIQQVVRGDSAAYFCASSPGQGAEAFFGQGTRLTVV.

The chain couples TRBV3-1 (or the pseudogene TRBV3-2) to TRBJ2-1; TRBD1 matches 7 bases. V was pared by 4 bases and J by 9 bases, with 15 bases of the junction left unmatched. This CDR3 is 16 amino acids long. Germline V gene sequence: CDR1 LGHDT, CDR2 YNNKEL (reference sequence). CDR3 amino acids: CASSPAGYDRAAEQFF. CDR3 in DNA: TGTGCCAGCAGCCCGGCCGGTTACGACAGGGCGGCTGAGCAGTTCTTC.

V gene TRBV7-8 combines with J gene TRBJ1-3; D might be TRBD1 (5 bases). Trimming pared 5 bases from V and 1 base from J, leaving 9 bases between. Germline-derived CDR1 and CDR2 are SGHVS and FQNEAQ. CDR3 length equals 14 residues. The CDR3 is CASSPRGSGNTIYF. The CDR3 DNA reads TGTGCCAGCAGCCCCCGGGGGTCTGGAAACACCATATATTTT.

V usage is TRBV10-3 and J usage is TRBJ1-2; no clear D gene. This CDR3 contains 12 residues. Germline lookup yields CDR1 ENHRY and CDR2 SYGVKD. Trimming took off 7 bases at V and 6 bases at J, with 12 bases between the two ends. The CDR3 sequence: CAINSGGHGYTF. The DNA of the CDR3 is TGTGCCATCAACTCAGGAGGCCATGGCTACACCTTC.

V is TRBV28 and J is TRBJ2-7; 8 positions match TRBD1. V shed 6 bases and J 7 bases; nucleotides not matched to a gene: 11. Germline CDR1 reads MDHEN; CDR2 reads SYDVKM. The CDR3 has 14 residues. CDR3 loop: CASSPGQEVLEQYF. CDR3 DNA: TGTGCCAGCAGCCCGGGACAGGAGGTTTTGGAGCAGTACTTC.

A single count supports this clone. The chain is built from TRBV5-8 and TRBJ2-2; D is perhaps TRBD2 (5 bases). The CDR3 loop spans 15 amino acids. CDR1 SGHTS and CDR2 YDEGEE come from the germline V gene. With 4 bases removed from V and 6 bases from J, the gap between germline ends came to 16 bases. CDR3 coding DNA: TGTGCCAGCAGCCGGACTGTAGTCATCTCCGGGGAGCTGTTTTTT. Encoded protein: CASSRTVVISGELFF.

The chain is built from TRBV7-2 and TRBJ1-2, with TRBD1 matching 11 bases. This CDR3 region has 13 residues. Losses at the gene ends were 6 bases for V and 7 bases for J; bases not matched to a gene: 4. Per the germline V gene, CDR1 is SGHTA and CDR2 is FQGNSA. DNA of the CDR3: TGTGCCAGCAGGGACAGGGGGCTAAGTGGCTACACCTTC. It encodes CASRDRGLSGYTF.

V gene TRBV3-1 (or the pseudogene TRBV3-2) combines with J gene TRBJ1-1; D possibly corresponds to TRBD1 (5 bases). The V gene lost 1 base and the J gene lost 5 bases, with 14 bases spanning the gap. The CDR3 sequence is 15 residues long. CDR1 and CDR2 (germline): LGHDT, YNNKEL (reference sequence). The CDR3 DNA reads as TGTGCCAGCAGCCAAGGGGGCGGAATGGATACTGAAGCTTTCTTT. This sequence encodes CASSQGGGMDTEAFF.

The V call is TRBV29-1, the J call TRBJ2-7; D may be TRBD2 (5 bases). V lost 5 bases, J lost 3 bases, and 14 bases lay in between. This CDR3 has 13 residues. CDR1 and CDR2 (germline): SQVTM, ANQGSEA. DNA for the CDR3: TGCAGCGTTTGGGCCTCCGGGAACTACGAGCAGTACTTC. Translation: CSVWASGNYEQYF.

The chain uses TRBV11-1 and TRBJ2-5; 9 bases are a match to TRBD2. CDR3 length: 15 residues. The germline V gene encodes CDR1 SGHAT and CDR2 FQDESV (reference sequence). J gave up 3 bases and V 2 bases, and 4 bases lay outside the gene matches. CDR3 DNA sequence: TGTGCCAGCAGCTTACAGCGGGGGGTGGAAGAGACCCAGTACTTC. Amino acids: CASSLQRGVEETQYF.

The J gene is TRBJ2-3, the V gene TRBV5-8; D is perhaps TRBD1 (6 bases). The CDR3 consists of 19 residues. The ends were cut back, 0 bases at V and 1 base at J, with 21 bases in the middle. The germline gives CDR1 SGHTS, CDR2 YDEGEE. The CDR3: CASSLEPRTAVGGTDTQYF. Here the CDR3 DNA reads TGTGCCAGCAGCTTGGAGCCGCGGACAGCTGTTGGGGGCACAGATACGCAGTATTTT.

V usage is TRBV11-3 and J usage is TRBJ2-1; 7 bases match TRBD1. Germline V CDR1 and CDR2: SGHNT, YENEEA. The CDR3 spans 14 residues. The trim removed 0 bases at V and 7 bases at J, leaving 3 bases unmatched. CDR3 in DNA: TGTGCCAGCAGCTTAGATGGACAGGCGAATGAGCAGTTCTTC. It specifies CASSLDGQANEQFF.

V is TRBV11-3 and J is TRBJ2-3; D not resolved. The CDR3 is 12 residues long. The germline CDR1 and CDR2 sequences are SGHNT and YENEEA. Trimming shortened V by 4 bases and J by 2 bases, and 4 bases separated the two germline ends. The CDR3: CASSSITDTQYF. The CDR3 nucleotides are TGTGCCAGCAGCTCAATCACAGATACGCAGTATTTT.

The chain employs TRBV7-9 and TRBJ1-1; tentative D call: TRBD1 (5 bases). This CDR3 comprises 14 residues. V was trimmed by 5 bases and J by 5 bases, leaving 15 bases between them. Germline loops: CDR1 SEHNR, CDR2 FQNEAQ (reference sequence). CDR3 sequence (DNA): TGTGCCAGCAGCCTAACTTTGGGGGGGACTGAAGCTTTCTTT. Translating it yields CASSLTLGGTEAFF. The whole variable domain, filled in from reference TRBV7-9 and TRBJ1-1, reads DTGVSQNPRHKITKRGQNVTFRCDPISEHNRLYWYRQTLGQGPEFLTYFQNEAQLEKSRLLSDRFSAERPKGSFSTLEIQRTEQGDSAMYLCASSLTLGGTEAFFGQGTRLTVV.

The rearrangement uses TRBV29-1 and TRBJ2-1; D is undetermined. Trimming left V 4 bases short and J 8 bases short, with 6 bases between. The germline CDR1 and CDR2 sequences are SQVTM and ANQGSEA. This CDR3 is built from 10 residues. Written as DNA, the CDR3 is TGCAGCGTTGGTCGCGATGAGCAGTTCTTC. Amino acids: CSVGRDEQFF.

This clone turned up a few times. The J gene is TRBJ1-5, the V gene TRBV6-6; D remains ambiguous. V was cut by 6 bases and J by 0 bases, with 9 bases left in between. Germline V CDR1 and CDR2: MNHNY, SVGAGI (reference sequence). CDR3 length equals 14 residues. The chain's CDR3 is CASRNSYSNQPQHF. CDR3 nucleotides: TGTGCCAGCAGAAACAGCTATAGCAATCAGCCCCAGCATTTT.

This clone has more than one count but fewer than ten. The chain combines TRBV5-1 with TRBJ2-1, with 11 nucleotides matching TRBD2. In germline, CDR1 is SGHRS, CDR2 YFSETQ. The CDR3 loop spans 16 amino acids. The trim removed 4 bases at V and 8 bases at J, leaving 11 bases unmatched. CDR3 nucleotide sequence: TGCGCCAGCAGCGCAGCTAGCGGGGGGTTATCCGATGAGCAGTTCTTC. Translation: CASSAASGGLSDEQFF.

The chain has TRBV7-8 and TRBJ1-2; 10 bases match TRBD1. The CDR3 is made up of 13 amino acids. Germline lookup yields CDR1 SGHVS and CDR2 FQNEAQ. V lost 5 bases to trimming and J lost 7 bases; unmatched junction nucleotides: 4. The CDR3 bases are TGTGCCAGCAGCAGGGACAGGGGAAGTGGCTACACCTTC. It codes for CASSRDRGSGYTF.

The chain couples TRBV7-9 to TRBJ2-7; TRBD1 agrees at 9 bases. In germline, CDR1 is SEHNR, CDR2 FQNEAQ (reference sequence). CDR3 length: 17 residues. Trimming removed 0 bases from V and 4 bases from J; junction bases left unmatched: 10. CDR3 DNA: TGTGCCAGCAGCTTAGCAGGGACAGGGACGGCTTTTTACGAGCAGTACTTC. This codes for CASSLAGTGTAFYEQYF.

V and J are TRBV6-2 or TRBV6-3 and TRBJ2-5, with 7 bases matching TRBD2. This CDR3 comprises 13 residues. The germline CDR1 and CDR2 sequences are MNHEY and SVGEGT. After removal of 6 bases from V and 3 bases from J, the junction contained 4 bases not matched to a gene. The CDR3 spells CASSITSEETQYF. The DNA for the CDR3 is TGTGCCAGCAGCATAACTAGCGAAGAGACCCAGTACTTC.